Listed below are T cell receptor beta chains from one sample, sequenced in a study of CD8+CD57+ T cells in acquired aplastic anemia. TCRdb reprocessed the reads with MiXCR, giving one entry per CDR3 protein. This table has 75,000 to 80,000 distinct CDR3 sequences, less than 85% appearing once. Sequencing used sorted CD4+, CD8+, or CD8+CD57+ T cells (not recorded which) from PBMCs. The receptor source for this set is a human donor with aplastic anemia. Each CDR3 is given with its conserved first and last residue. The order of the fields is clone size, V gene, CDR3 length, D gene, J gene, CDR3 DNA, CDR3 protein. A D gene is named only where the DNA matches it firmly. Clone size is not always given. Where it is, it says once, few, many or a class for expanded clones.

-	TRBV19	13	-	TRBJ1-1	TGTGCCAGTAGTATCGCCAAGAACACTGAAGCTTTCTTT	CASSIAKNTEAFF
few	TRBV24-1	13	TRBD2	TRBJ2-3	TGTGCCACCAGGACTAGCGTGGAAGATACGCAGTATTTT	CATRTSVEDTQYF
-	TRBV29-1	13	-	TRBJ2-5	TGCAGCGTTGATTTCGGGTTCGGGGAGACCCAGTACTTC	CSVDFGFGETQYF
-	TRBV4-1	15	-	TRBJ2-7	TGCGCCAGCAGCCAAGGGAGAGGGGGGCTTTACGAGCAGTACTTC	CASSQGRGGLYEQYF
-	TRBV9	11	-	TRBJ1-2	TGTGCCAGCGGCACCAGTCGGGGCTACACCTTC	CASGTSRGYTF
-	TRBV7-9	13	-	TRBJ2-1	TGTGCCAGCAGTGCCGAACTATACAATGAGCAGTTCTTC	CASSAELYNEQFF
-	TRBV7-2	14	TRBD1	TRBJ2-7	TGTGCCAGCAGCATAAGACAGGGGGCAGGGGAGCAGTACTTC	CASSIRQGAGEQYF
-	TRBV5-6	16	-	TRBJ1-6	TGTGCCAGCACGCCCGTTGGGGGACGATCGGAATCACCCCTCCACTTT	CASTPVGGRSESPLHF
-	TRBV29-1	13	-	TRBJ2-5	TGCAGCGTGGGGCGCCGACTTTCGATACCGCAGTACTTC	CSVGRRLSIPQYF
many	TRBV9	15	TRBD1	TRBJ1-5	TGTGCCAGCAGCCCGGACAGGGGATCCGGTCAGCCCCAGCATTTT	CASSPDRGSGQPQHF
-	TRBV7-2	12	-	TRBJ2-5	TGTGCCAGCAGCCCGCAAACCGGGACCCAGTACTTC	CASSPQTGTQYF
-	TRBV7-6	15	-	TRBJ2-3	TGTGCCAGCAGCTTAGAACCAAAAGCGGCAGATACGCAGTATTTT	CASSLEPKAADTQYF
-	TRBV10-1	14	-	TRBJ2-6	TGCGCCAGCAGTGGGGGCTCTGGGGCCAACGTCCTGACTTTC	CASSGGSGANVLTF
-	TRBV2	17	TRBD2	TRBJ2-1	TGTGCCAGCAGTGAAGGAACGACTAGCGGTGGCTACAATGAGCAGTTCTTC	CASSEGTTSGGYNEQFF
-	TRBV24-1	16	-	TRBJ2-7	TGTGCCACCAGTGACACACCGGGAAAAAGGGGGATCGAGCAGTACTTC	CATSDTPGKRGIEQYF
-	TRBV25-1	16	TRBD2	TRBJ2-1	TGTGCCAGCAGTGTGGGGACTAGCGGGATCTACAATGAGCAGTTCTTC	CASSVGTSGIYNEQFF